These T cell receptor beta chains were read from a single sample in a study of blood T cell repertoires in COVID-19. The repertoire was sequenced with immunoSEQ multiplex PCR; TCRdb's copy has only in-frame clones and lacks some. The sample shows 230,000 or so clones, about 90% of them seen only once. The sequenced material came from peripheral blood. These receptor sequences come from a man aged 40-55 years with active or convalescent COVID-19. CDR3s include the opening cysteine and the closing phenylalanine or tryptophan. The D gene is left open where the match is weak. The size of a clone is reported for some rows only, either as once, few or many, or as a class for expanded clones.

J: TRBJ1-1
D: -
V: TRBV28
size: -
CDR3: CASSGPGTEAFF
DNA: TGTGCCAGCAGTGGGCCGGGGACTGAAGCTTTCTTT

J: TRBJ2-7
D: -
V: TRBV6-2/TRBV6-3
size: few
CDR3: CASSYYLTGYEQYF
DNA: TGTGCCAGCAGTTACTACTTGACAGGTTACGAGCAGTACTTC

J: TRBJ2-3
D: TRBD2
V: TRBV3-1/TRBV3-2
size: once
CDR3: CASSLQPTAGGRTDTQYF
DNA: TGTGCCAGCAGCCTTCAACCCACAGCGGGGGGACGCACAGATACGCAGTATTTT

J: TRBJ2-2
D: -
V: TRBV11-3
size: -
CDR3: CASSRTGELFF
DNA: TGTGCCAGCAGCCGCACCGGGGAGCTGTTTTTT

J: TRBJ2-2
D: -
V: TRBV30
size: -
CDR3: CAWSTDSTGELFF
DNA: TGTGCCTGGAGTACAGACAGTACCGGGGAGCTGTTTTTT

J: TRBJ2-7
D: TRBD2
V: TRBV27
size: -
CDR3: CASSLFAGGVYEQYF
DNA: TGTGCCAGCAGTTTATTTGCGGGGGGCGTCTACGAGCAGTACTTC

J: TRBJ1-5
D: -
V: TRBV19
size: -
CDR3: CASSISGGNQPQHF
DNA: TGTGCCAGTAGTATTTCCGGGGGCAATCAGCCCCAGCATTTT

J: TRBJ2-7
D: -
V: TRBV5-1
size: -
CDR3: CASSPNIGRGYEQYF
DNA: TGCGCCAGCAGCCCGAACATCGGACGGGGCTACGAGCAGTACTTC

J: TRBJ1-1
D: -
V: TRBV28
size: -
CDR3: CANPTAGNTEAFF
DNA: TGTGCCAACCCGACGGCAGGGAACACTGAAGCTTTCTTT

J: TRBJ1-1
D: -
V: TRBV9
size: few
CDR3: CASSVAPGGGGTEAFF
DNA: TGTGCCAGCAGCGTAGCCCCTGGGGGCGGCGGCACTGAAGCTTTCTTT

J: TRBJ1-3
D: TRBD1
V: TRBV5-4
size: -
CDR3: CASSRDSRNTIYF
DNA: TGTGCCAGCAGCAGGGACAGTCGAAACACCATATATTTT

J: TRBJ1-1
D: TRBD1
V: TRBV6-6
size: -
CDR3: CASSYQGENTEAFF
DNA: TGTGCCAGCAGTTACCAGGGGGAAAACACTGAAGCTTTCTTT

J: TRBJ1-2
D: TRBD1
V: TRBV19
size: -
CDR3: CASTPAYSPGQSSGYTF
DNA: TGTGCCAGTACTCCGGCCTACTCTCCGGGACAGTCAAGTGGCTACACCTTC

J: TRBJ2-3
D: TRBD2
V: TRBV3-1/TRBV3-2
size: -
CDR3: CASGGEWITDTQYF
DNA: TGTGCCAGCGGGGGGGAGTGGATCACAGATACGCAGTATTTT

J: TRBJ1-5
D: -
V: TRBV7-9
size: -
CDR3: CASSLDGLSQPQHF
DNA: TGTGCCAGCAGCTTAGATGGACTATCTCAGCCCCAGCATTTT

J: TRBJ2-7
D: -
V: TRBV19
size: -
CDR3: CASREPGYEQYF
DNA: TGTGCCAGTAGGGAGCCCGGGTACGAGCAGTACTTC

J: TRBJ1-5
D: -
V: TRBV6-1
size: -
CDR3: CASSEVAVGSQHF
DNA: TGTGCCAGCAGTGAAGTCGCGGTAGGTTCCCAGCATTTT

J: TRBJ2-1
D: TRBD2
V: TRBV18
size: -
CDR3: CASSPGTSGSRGEQFF
DNA: TGTGCCAGCTCACCCGGGACTAGCGGGAGTAGGGGTGAGCAGTTCTTC

J: TRBJ1-2
D: TRBD1
V: TRBV12-3/TRBV12-4
size: -
CDR3: CASSLDRARGYTF
DNA: TGTGCCAGCAGCCTCGACAGGGCACGGGGCTACACCTTC

J: TRBJ1-4
D: TRBD1
V: TRBV27
size: -
CDR3: CASHGTGNEKLFF
DNA: TGTGCCAGCCATGGGACAGGGAATGAAAAACTGTTTTTT

J: TRBJ2-4
D: -
V: TRBV6-4
size: few
CDR3: CASSDRQAEIAKNIQYF
DNA: TGTGCCAGCAGTGACAGGCAAGCGGAAATAGCCAAAAACATTCAGTACTTC

J: TRBJ2-3
D: -
V: TRBV9
size: -
CDR3: CASSRQLVSPDTQYF
DNA: TGTGCCAGCAGCCGACAGCTAGTTTCACCAGATACGCAGTATTTT

J: TRBJ1-1
D: TRBD1
V: TRBV5-5
size: -
CDR3: CASSSSRDRGDNTEAFF
DNA: TGTGCCAGCAGCTCAAGCCGGGACAGGGGCGACAACACTGAAGCTTTCTTT

J: TRBJ2-1
D: TRBD2
V: TRBV7-3
size: -
CDR3: CASSDSGSTYNEQFF
DNA: TGTGCCAGCAGCGATAGCGGGAGCACTTACAATGAGCAGTTCTTC

J: TRBJ1-2
D: -
V: TRBV5-1
size: -
CDR3: CASSSLTGAGRGYTF
DNA: TGCGCCAGCAGCTCCCTAACCGGGGCGGGGAGAGGCTACACCTTC

J: TRBJ1-2
D: -
V: TRBV19
size: few
CDR3: CASSPGTIYGYTF
DNA: TGTGCCAGTAGTCCCGGGACAATTTATGGCTACACCTTC

J: TRBJ1-6
D: -
V: TRBV28
size: -
CDR3: CASSPVDGGGSPLHF
DNA: TGTGCCAGCAGTCCGGTGGACGGTGGAGGTTCACCCCTCCACTTT

J: TRBJ2-5
D: -
V: TRBV12-3/TRBV12-4
size: -
CDR3: CASSGNILETQYF
DNA: TGTGCCAGCAGCGGTAATATACTGGAGACCCAGTACTTC

J: TRBJ2-1
D: TRBD2
V: TRBV5-1
size: -
CDR3: CASSLFGAGEGTRFF
DNA: TGCGCCAGCAGCTTGTTCGGAGCGGGAGAGGGTACGCGGTTCTTC

J: TRBJ1-3
D: TRBD1
V: TRBV5-4
size: -
CDR3: CAGIDRVSGNTIYF
DNA: TGTGCCGGCATAGACAGGGTCTCTGGAAACACCATATATTTT